This T cell receptor beta chain was identified during a study of cytomegalovirus exposure and HLA in healthy donors. Study results and caveats: In an earlier analysis, about 90% or about 30%: the productive usage of most TCR beta V segments. Solely CMV serostatus was available to characterize immune exposure. A few CMV-associated chains proved CMV antigen-specific in vitro.

PCR used 60 Vbeta primers and 13 Jbeta primers. The protocol was immunoSEQ multiplex PCR, while the TCRdb copy is restricted to in-frame clones and leaves out a portion. This sample has around 150,000 clones, with approximately 80% found just once. The CDR3 is 14 residues long. CDR1 and CDR2 from the germline V gene are SGHRS and YFSETQ. V was clipped by 1 base and J by 4 bases; unmatched bases: 4. Comment on this clone: Its antigen is as yet unknown.

This sequence joins TRBV5-1 and TRBJ2-7, with TRBD1 matching over 8 bases. Sequenced sample: PBMCs. This clonotype was sampled from a middle-aged man in good health and CMV-seropositive. The CDR3 is CASSLRQGAYEQYF. DNA of the CDR3: TGCGCCAGCAGCTTGAGGCAGGGGGCTTACGAGCAGTACTTC.